This TCR beta chain is from a study of cytomegalovirus exposure and HLA in healthy donors. Study-wide background: There were around 100 million unique TCR beta sequences, drawn from about 179 million T cells, in an earlier analysis. Whole-study findings and limits: Common viral pathogens seemed to be connected with several of the most significant clusters, according to a later analysis. According to the study, 160 or so TCR beta chains were cytomegalovirus-associated. Most TCR beta V segments were productive about 87% or about 30% of the time in an earlier analysis.

The V gene's germline CDR1 is MDHEN and CDR2 SYDVKM. This CDR3 is 16 amino acids long. On this clone: Its antigen is currently unknown.

The primer mix had 60 Vbeta and 13 Jbeta primers. Repertoires were generated with immunoSEQ multiplex PCR, while TCRdb's copy carries only in-frame clones and drops some. The sample lists some 190,000 clones; 60% to 80% were seen once. The V call is TRBV28, the J call TRBJ2-5, with 10 bases aligning to TRBD1. The J call may be mistaken, given a closer DNA end match to TRBJ2-7. The sequence was collected from a woman between 25 and 40 years old in good health and CMV-seropositive. The sample comprised PBMCs. Here the CDR3 reads CASSFRGQGPSYEQYF. Written as DNA, the CDR3 is TGTGCCAGCAGTTTTCGGGGACAGGGGCCTTCCTACGAGCAGTACTTC.